The T cell receptor beta chain described here comes from a study of T cell changes during pregnancy in multiple sclerosis (dated by TCRdb to between 2017 and 2020). With regard to the full study: The study examined how the T cell repertoire changed over the course of pregnancy in women with multiple sclerosis.

The germline V gene sets CDR1 to SGHTS and CDR2 to YDEGEE. The CDR3 numbers 15 residues from cysteine through phenylalanine. Here the CDR3 DNA is all that survives: 45 bases in frame from base 1. A distance of 10 bases separates the germline ends of V and J, which lose 0 bases and 3 bases respectively. Regarding this clone: The clone's antigen remains unknown. Qualities for individual bases were not recorded, and no much larger clone is one base off.

Receptors were amplified or captured by the immunoSEQ multiplex PCR assay. Sourced from immuneACCESS, this table was stored by TCRdb with only in-frame sequences that have V and J called. A share of the clones is absent; for the studies checked, an unresolved V gene accounts for under half, and the remainder has no known explanation. Here the sample has about 53,000 clones; under 95% occur a single time. Jointly, the top ten make up around 2.9% of the sample. This clonotype originated in a female donor with multiple sclerosis, enrolled in a pregnancy study. The sequences come from CD8+ T cells from peripheral blood mononuclear cells, collected before pregnancy. The sequence links TRBV5-8 to TRBJ1-5; no D gene call is confident. The nucleotide sequence is given as TGTGCCAGCAGCTTGGCCCCGGGGTCCAATCAGCCCCAGCATTTT. Its translation reads: CASSLAPGSNQPQHF.